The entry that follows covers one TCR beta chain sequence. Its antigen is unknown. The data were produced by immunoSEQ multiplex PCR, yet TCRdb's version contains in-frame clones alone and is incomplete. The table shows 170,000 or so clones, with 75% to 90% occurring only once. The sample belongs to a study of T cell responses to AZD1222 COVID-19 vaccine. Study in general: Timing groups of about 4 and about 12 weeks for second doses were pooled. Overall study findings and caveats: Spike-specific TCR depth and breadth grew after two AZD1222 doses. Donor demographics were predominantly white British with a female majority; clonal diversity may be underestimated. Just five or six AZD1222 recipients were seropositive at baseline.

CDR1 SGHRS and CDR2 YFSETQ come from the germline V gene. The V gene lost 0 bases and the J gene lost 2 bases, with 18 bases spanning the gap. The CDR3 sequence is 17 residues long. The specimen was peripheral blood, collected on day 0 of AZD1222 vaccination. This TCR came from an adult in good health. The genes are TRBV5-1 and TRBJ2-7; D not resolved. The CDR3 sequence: CASSLASAGLLPYEQYF. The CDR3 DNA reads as TGCGCCAGCAGCTTGGCCAGCGCAGGCCTCCTCCCCTACGAGCAGTACTTC.